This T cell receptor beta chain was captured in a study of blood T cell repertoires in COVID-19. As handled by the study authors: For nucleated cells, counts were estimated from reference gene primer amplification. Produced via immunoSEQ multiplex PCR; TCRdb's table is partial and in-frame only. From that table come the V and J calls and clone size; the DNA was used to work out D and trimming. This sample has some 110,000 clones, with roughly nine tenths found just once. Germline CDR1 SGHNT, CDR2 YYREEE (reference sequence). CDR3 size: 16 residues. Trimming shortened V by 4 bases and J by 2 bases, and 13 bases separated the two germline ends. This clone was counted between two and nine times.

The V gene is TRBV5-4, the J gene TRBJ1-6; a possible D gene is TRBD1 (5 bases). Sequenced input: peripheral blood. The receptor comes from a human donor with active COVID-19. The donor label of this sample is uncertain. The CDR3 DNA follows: TGTGCCAGCAGCCAAGGGGCAGGGACCTATAATTCACCCCTCCACTTT. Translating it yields CASSQGAGTYNSPLHF.